The 22 T cell receptor beta chains below come from one sample, sequenced in a study of shared clonotypes between healthy human individuals. Only in-frame clones appear in the TCRdb table, and some are missing; sequencing was by immunoSEQ multiplex PCR. The sample includes about 480,000 clones, 75% to 80% of them seen just once. The sequencing sample was made of PBMCs. All receptors come from a woman aged 40 to 49 in good health. Some clones in this sample may be carry-over from other donors' samples.

This clone was seen only a few times. The CDR3, as DNA: TGTGCCTGGAGTGTGGGGGTGTCGGTCACTGAAGCTTTCTTT. This sequence encodes CAWSVGVSVTEAFF. The rearrangement uses TRBV30 and TRBJ1-1; D may be TRBD1 (5 bases). Germline values: CDR1 GTSNPN, CDR2 SVGIG (reference sequence). This CDR3 has 14 residues. The V end lost 0 bases, the J end lost 4 bases, and 12 bases lay between the germline ends.

V gene TRBV6-1 combines with J gene TRBJ1-5; no firm D call. The germline CDR1 and CDR2 sequences are MNHNS and SASEGT. This CDR3 has 17 residues. Trimming pared 2 bases from V and 3 bases from J, leaving 17 bases between. Here the CDR3 DNA reads TGTGCCAGCAGTGAAAACAGCTACACCTGGGACAATCAGCCCCAGCATTTT. Protein product: CASSENSYTWDNQPQHF.

The chain joins TRBV4-3 to TRBJ2-7, with 12 bases aligning to TRBD2. The CDR3 contains 19 residues. In germline, CDR1 is LGHNA, CDR2 YSLEER. The junction had 9 bases not matched to a gene; V was cut back by 0 bases and J by 0 bases. The CDR3 sequence is CASSQEIGLAGSSSYEQYF. The CDR3, as DNA: TGCGCCAGCAGCCAAGAAATTGGACTAGCGGGATCCAGCTCCTACGAGCAGTACTTC.

V gene TRBV7-9 combines with J gene TRBJ1-1, with a possible D match to TRBD1 (6 bases). V was cut by 5 bases and J by 4 bases, with 17 bases left in between. Germline assignment: CDR1 SEHNR and CDR2 FQNEAQ (reference sequence). CDR3 length: 15 amino acids. CDR3 sequence reads: CASSTTQGVGTEAFF. The CDR3 DNA sequence: TGTGCCAGCAGCACGACACAGGGTGTCGGCACTGAAGCTTTCTTT.

The chain uses TRBV28 and TRBJ2-7; no definite D call. The CDR3 is 12 residues long. Trimming took off 3 bases at V and 2 bases at J, with 5 bases between the two ends. Germline assignment: CDR1 MDHEN and CDR2 SYDVKM. The CDR3: CASSLKTYEQYF. In nucleotides, the CDR3 is TGTGCCAGCAGTTTGAAGACCTACGAGCAGTACTTC.

The rearrangement joins TRBV30 to TRBJ2-7; tentatively, D is TRBD2 (5 bases). V was shortened by 2 bases and J by 2 bases, with 16 bases between the two germline ends. Germline-derived CDR1 and CDR2 are GTSNPN and SVGIG (reference sequence). The CDR3 extends over 15 amino acids. The CDR3 sequence: CAWSQGSEITYEQYF. DNA of the CDR3: TGTGCCTGGAGTCAAGGTAGCGAAATCACCTACGAGCAGTACTTC.

V gene TRBV18 combines with J gene TRBJ2-5, with D maybe TRBD1 (6 bases). V shed 6 bases and J shed 5 bases, with 13 bases lying between them. The length of the CDR3 is 13 residues. Looked up from germline, CDR1 is KGHSH and CDR2 is LQKENI. CDR3 loop: CASSSPGVETQYF. In DNA form, the CDR3 reads TGTGCCAGCTCGTCCCCAGGGGTGGAGACCCAGTACTTC.

The chain joins TRBV5-6 to TRBJ1-2, with 8 nucleotides matching TRBD1. The CDR3 runs 15 residues. Germline V gives CDR1 SGHDT, CDR2 YYEEEE. J was trimmed by 3 bases and V by 0 bases; bases with no gene match: 4. The CDR3 DNA reads as TGTGCCAGCAGCTTGGTAGGACAGGGACACTATGGCTACACCTTC. As protein: CASSLVGQGHYGYTF.

V gene TRBV11-2 combines with J gene TRBJ1-5, with TRBD1 as a possible D gene (5 bases). In germline, CDR1 is SGHAT, CDR2 FQNNGV. This CDR3 contains 17 residues. V was cut by 1 base and J by 6 bases, with 19 bases left in between. The CDR3 loop is CASSLAGGVRNSQPQHF. The DNA for the CDR3 is TGTGCCAGCAGCTTAGCGGGGGGTGTACGGAACTCTCAGCCCCAGCATTTT.

The chain couples TRBV11-1 to TRBJ1-4, with D uncertain. The CDR3 covers 17 residues. The ends were cut back, 3 bases at V and 1 base at J, with 15 bases in the middle. From germline, CDR1 is SGHAT and CDR2 FQDESV (reference sequence). In DNA form, the CDR3 reads TGTGCCAGCAGCTTCATACCTGGGATGGGAACTAATGAAAAACTGTTTTTT. Protein sequence: CASSFIPGMGTNEKLFF.

V is TRBV18 and J is TRBJ1-4; D is uncertain. The V and J ends lost 5 bases and 8 bases respectively, with 18 bases between them. The CDR3 extends over 15 amino acids. Per germline, CDR1 KGHSH and CDR2 LQKENI. CDR3 region: CASSTTVTVQEKLFF. CDR3 DNA sequence: TGTGCCAGCTCAACCACAGTCACTGTTCAGGAAAAACTGTTTTTT.

On this clone: The junction shows a germline mismatch at one end, possibly a read error. J is TRBJ2-7 and V is TRBV29-1; no definite D call. The CDR3 is made up of 13 amino acids. The germline CDR1 and CDR2 sequences are SQVTM and ANQGSEA. For the CDR3, the DNA is TGCAGCGTTGAATCGTCCATCTCCCACGAGCAGTACTTC. It yields the protein CSVESSISHEQYF.

V gene TRBV15 combines with J gene TRBJ2-3; TRBD2 might be the D (5 bases). CDR1 LNHNV and CDR2 YYDKDF come from the germline V gene (reference sequence). This CDR3 spans 15 amino acids. The V end was cut by 0 bases, the J end by 3 bases, with 10 bases between. The CDR3 DNA reads TGTGCCACCAGCAGAGAAACGCTAGCAACAGATACGCAGTATTTT. It yields the protein CATSRETLATDTQYF.

There are a few counts of this clone. V gene TRBV27 combines with J gene TRBJ2-3, with 9 bases fitting TRBD1. The CDR3 is 13 residues long. Germline lookup yields CDR1 MNHEY and CDR2 SMNVEV (reference sequence). V trimming: 4 bases; J trimming: 5 bases; junction bases outside the gene matches: 1. Written as DNA, the CDR3 is TGTGCCAGCAGTTACAGGGGGCGAGATACGCAGTATTTT. Translation gives CASSYRGRDTQYF.

The chain combines TRBV6-6 with TRBJ1-5; D is unclear. CDR3 size: 15 residues. Trimming took 5 bases from V and 2 from J, leaving 13 bases between them. The germline V gene has CDR1 MNHNY and CDR2 SVGAGI (reference sequence). CDR3 DNA sequence: TGTGCCAGCAGTATTGTGGCAGGTGGCAATCAGCCCCAGCATTTT. Amino acid sequence: CASSIVAGGNQPQHF.

This sequence joins TRBV11-2 and TRBJ2-2, with D uncertain. The CDR3 is made up of 14 amino acids. Trimming took 4 bases from V and 5 from J, leaving 11 bases between them. Germline loops: CDR1 SGHAT, CDR2 FQNNGV. The CDR3 is CASSSKTGTGELFF. In DNA, the CDR3 is TGTGCCAGCAGCTCCAAGACCGGAACCGGGGAGCTGTTTTTT.

The chain recombines TRBV2 with TRBJ1-5; TRBD1 agrees at 7 bases. Trimming took 4 bases from V and 4 from J; bases not matched to a gene: 4. This CDR3 region has 14 residues. Germline CDR1 is SNHLY and CDR2 is FYNNEI. CDR3 nucleotide sequence: TGTGCCAGCAGTGGAACAGGGGTTAATCAGCCCCAGCATTTT. It encodes CASSGTGVNQPQHF. The full variable domain, in which reference TRBV2 and TRBJ1-5 provide the parts outside the CDR3, is EPEVTQTPSHQVTQMGQEVILRCVPISNHLYFYWYRQILGQKVEFLVSFYNNEISEKSEIFDDQFSVERPDGSNFTLKIRSTKLEDSAMYFCASSGTGVNQPQHFGDGTRLSIL.

Comment on this clone: This CDR3 is also generated by other DNA sequences in the sample. The J gene is TRBJ2-7, the V gene TRBV30, with D perhaps matching TRBD2 (6 bases). V was clipped by 2 bases and J by 7 bases, with 18 bases between them. There are 14 residues in the CDR3. Germline loops: CDR1 GTSNPN, CDR2 SVGIG (reference sequence). CDR3 DNA sequence: TGTGCCTGGAGTTTGGGGGGTCTCCTTGGGGAGCAGTACTTC. Residues: CAWSLGGLLGEQYF. The complete variable domain, with remaining parts taken from reference TRBV30 and TRBJ2-7, reads SQTIHQWPATLVQPVGSPLSLECTVEGTSNPNLYWYRQAAGRGLQLLFYSVGIGQISSEVPQNLSASRPQDRQFILSSKKLLLSDSGFYLCAWSLGGLLGEQYFGPGTRLTVT.

This chain links TRBV9 with TRBJ2-1; 11 bases match TRBD2. Germline CDR1 reads SGDLS; CDR2 reads YYNGEE. There are 14 residues in the CDR3. The junction had 5 bases not matched to a gene; V was cut back by 0 bases and J by 12 bases. The CDR3 coding sequence is TGTGCCAGCAGCGTAGATAGCGGGGGGGTTTGGCAGTTCTTC. It yields the protein CASSVDSGGVWQFF.

The rearrangement uses TRBV10-3 and TRBJ2-5; D is unresolved. V lost 3 bases to trimming and J lost 5 bases, with 10 bases between them. Germline-derived CDR1 and CDR2 are ENHRY and SYGVKD. The CDR3 length is 13 residues. CDR3 amino acids: CAISDQLYETQYF. DNA of the CDR3: TGTGCCATCAGTGACCAGTTATACGAGACCCAGTACTTC.

The chain links TRBV10-3 to TRBJ1-4, with D hard to call. The germline V gene has CDR1 ENHRY and CDR2 SYGVKD. This CDR3 has 16 amino acids. With 3 bases removed from V and 7 bases from J, the gap between germline ends came to 18 bases. CDR3 sequence reads: CAISEGNSGLSEKLFF. The CDR3 region has the DNA TGTGCCATCAGTGAAGGGAATTCAGGTTTGAGTGAAAAACTGTTTTTT.

This clone was counted between two and nine times. The rearrangement links TRBV5-1 to TRBJ1-2; 8 bases are a match to TRBD1. Germline CDR1 is SGHRS and CDR2 is YFSETQ. The CDR3 spans 15 residues. V lost 3 bases to trimming and J lost 8 bases; unmatched junction nucleotides: 12. This chain's CDR3 is CASSSARDRRGGYTF. CDR3 bases: TGCGCCAGCAGCTCAGCCCGGGACAGGAGGGGGGGCTACACCTTC. Filled out from reference TRBV5-1 and TRBJ1-2, the complete variable domain reads KAGVTQTPRYLIKTRGQQVTLSCSPISGHRSVSWYQQTPGQGLQFLFEYFSETQRNKGNFPGRFSGRQFSNSRSEMNVSTLELGDSALYLCASSSARDRRGGYTFGSGTRLTVV.